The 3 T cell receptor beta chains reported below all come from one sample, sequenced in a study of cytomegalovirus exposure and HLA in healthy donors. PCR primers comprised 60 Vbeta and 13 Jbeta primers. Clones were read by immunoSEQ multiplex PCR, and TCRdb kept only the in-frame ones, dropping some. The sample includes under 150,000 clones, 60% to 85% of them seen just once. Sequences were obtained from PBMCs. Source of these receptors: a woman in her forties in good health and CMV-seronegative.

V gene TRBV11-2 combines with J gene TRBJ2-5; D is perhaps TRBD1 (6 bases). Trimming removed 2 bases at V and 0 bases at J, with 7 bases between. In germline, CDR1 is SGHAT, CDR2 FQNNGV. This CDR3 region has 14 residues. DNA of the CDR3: TGTGCCAGCAGCTTACGGGACAACCAAGAGACCCAGTACTTC. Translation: CASSLRDNQETQYF.

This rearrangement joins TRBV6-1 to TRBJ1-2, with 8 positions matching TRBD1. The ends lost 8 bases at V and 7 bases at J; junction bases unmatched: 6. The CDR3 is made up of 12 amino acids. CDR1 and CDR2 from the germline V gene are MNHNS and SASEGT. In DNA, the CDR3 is TGTGCCAGCCACAGGACAGGGATTGGCTACACCTTC. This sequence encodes CASHRTGIGYTF.

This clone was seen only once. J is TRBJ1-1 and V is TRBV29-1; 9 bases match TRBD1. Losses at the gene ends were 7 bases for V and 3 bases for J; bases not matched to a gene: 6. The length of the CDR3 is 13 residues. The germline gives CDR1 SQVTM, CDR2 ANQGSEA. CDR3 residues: CSAFRDRDTEAFF. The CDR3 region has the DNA TGCAGCGCCTTTCGGGACAGGGACACTGAAGCTTTCTTT.